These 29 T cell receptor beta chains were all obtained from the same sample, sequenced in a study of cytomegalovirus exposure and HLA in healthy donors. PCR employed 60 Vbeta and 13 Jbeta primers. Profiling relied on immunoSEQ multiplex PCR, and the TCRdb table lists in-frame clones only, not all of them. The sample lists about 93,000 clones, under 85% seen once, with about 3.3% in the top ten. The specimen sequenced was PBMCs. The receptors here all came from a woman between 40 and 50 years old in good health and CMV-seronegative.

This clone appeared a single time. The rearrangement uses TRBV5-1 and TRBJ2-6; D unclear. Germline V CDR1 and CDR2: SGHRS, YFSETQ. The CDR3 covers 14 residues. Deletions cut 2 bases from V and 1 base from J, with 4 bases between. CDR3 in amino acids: CASSFASGANVLTF. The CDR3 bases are TGCGCCAGCAGCTTCGCGTCTGGGGCCAACGTCCTGACTTTC. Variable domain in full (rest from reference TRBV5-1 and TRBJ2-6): KAGVTQTPRYLIKTRGQQVTLSCSPISGHRSVSWYQQTPGQGLQFLFEYFSETQRNKGNFPGRFSGRQFSNSRSEMNVSTLELGDSALYLCASSFASGANVLTFGAGSRLTVL.

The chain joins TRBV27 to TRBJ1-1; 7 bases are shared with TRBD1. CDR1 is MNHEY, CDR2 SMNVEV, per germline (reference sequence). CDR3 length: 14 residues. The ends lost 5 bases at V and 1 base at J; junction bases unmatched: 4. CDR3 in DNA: TGTGCCAGCAGTCTACGGGACAGGAACACTGAAGCTTTCTTT. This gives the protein CASSLRDRNTEAFF.

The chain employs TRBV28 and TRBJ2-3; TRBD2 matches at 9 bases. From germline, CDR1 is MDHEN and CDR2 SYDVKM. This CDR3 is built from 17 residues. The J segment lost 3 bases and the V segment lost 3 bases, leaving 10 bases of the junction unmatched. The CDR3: CASSFATSGPWTDTQYF. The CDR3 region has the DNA TGTGCCAGCAGTTTTGCAACTAGCGGGCCGTGGACAGATACGCAGTATTTT.

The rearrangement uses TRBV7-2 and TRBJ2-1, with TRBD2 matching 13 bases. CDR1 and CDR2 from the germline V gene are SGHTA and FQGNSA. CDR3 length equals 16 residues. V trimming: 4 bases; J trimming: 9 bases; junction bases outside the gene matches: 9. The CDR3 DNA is TGTGCCAGCAGCTCCCGGACTAGCGGGAGACGCAGTGAGCAGTTCTTC. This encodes CASSSRTSGRRSEQFF.

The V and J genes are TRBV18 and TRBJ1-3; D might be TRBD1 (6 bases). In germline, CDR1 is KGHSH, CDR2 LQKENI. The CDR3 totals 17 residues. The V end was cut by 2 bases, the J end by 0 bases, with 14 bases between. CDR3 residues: CASSPVTGRSSGNTIYF. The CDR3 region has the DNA TGTGCCAGCTCACCAGTGACAGGTCGGAGCTCTGGAAACACCATATATTTT.

The CDR3 is CASSPRGDNEQYF. The CDR3 bases are TGCGCCAGCAGCCCCAGGGGAGACAACGAGCAGTACTTC. This chain connects TRBV5-1 to TRBJ2-7; tentative D call: TRBD1 (6 bases). Trimming left V 4 bases short and J 5 bases short, with 13 bases between. The CDR3 spans 13 residues. The germline CDR1 and CDR2 sequences are SGHRS and YFSETQ.

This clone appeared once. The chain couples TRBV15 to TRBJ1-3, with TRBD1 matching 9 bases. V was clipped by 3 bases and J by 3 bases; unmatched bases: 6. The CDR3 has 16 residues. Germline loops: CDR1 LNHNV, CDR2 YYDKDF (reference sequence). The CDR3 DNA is TGTGCCACCAGCAGTCGGGACAGGGTTAATGGAAACACCATATATTTT. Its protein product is CATSSRDRVNGNTIYF.

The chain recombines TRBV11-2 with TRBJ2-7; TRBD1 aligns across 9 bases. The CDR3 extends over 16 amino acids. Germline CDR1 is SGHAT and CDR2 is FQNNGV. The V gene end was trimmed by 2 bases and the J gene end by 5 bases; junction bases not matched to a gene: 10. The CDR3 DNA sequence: TGTGCCAGCAGCTTAAGAACTGGGACAGGGTACCACGAGCAGTACTTC. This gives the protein CASSLRTGTGYHEQYF.

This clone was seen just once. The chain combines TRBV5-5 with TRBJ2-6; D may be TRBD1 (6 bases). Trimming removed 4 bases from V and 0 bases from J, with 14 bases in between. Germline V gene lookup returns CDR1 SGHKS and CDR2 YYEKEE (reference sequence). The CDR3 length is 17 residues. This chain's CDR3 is CASSNRTESSGANVLTF. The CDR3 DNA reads TGTGCCAGCAGCAACCGGACAGAGAGCTCTGGGGCCAACGTCCTGACTTTC.

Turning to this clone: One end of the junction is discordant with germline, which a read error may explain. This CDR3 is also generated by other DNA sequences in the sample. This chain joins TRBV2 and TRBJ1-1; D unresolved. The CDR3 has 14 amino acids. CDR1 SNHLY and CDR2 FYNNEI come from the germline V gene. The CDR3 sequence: CASSSLGKNTEAFF. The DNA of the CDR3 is TGTGCCAGCAGTTCCCTCGGGAAGAACACTGAGGCTTTCTTT.

The CDR3 loop is CASSLSIWETQYF. CDR3 nucleotide sequence: TGCGCCAGCAGCCTCTCTATATGGGAGACCCAGTACTTC. The chain is built from TRBV4-3 and TRBJ2-5; unclear D gene. The CDR3 is made up of 13 amino acids. Germline lookup yields CDR1 LGHNA and CDR2 YSLEER. V gave up 4 bases and J gave up 5 bases, with 11 bases separating them.

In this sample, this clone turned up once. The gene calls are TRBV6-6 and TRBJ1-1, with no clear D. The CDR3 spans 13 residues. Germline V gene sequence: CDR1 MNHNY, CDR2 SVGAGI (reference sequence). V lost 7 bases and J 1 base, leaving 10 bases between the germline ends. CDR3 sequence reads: CASTPGSNTEAFF. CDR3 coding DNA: TGTGCCAGCACCCCAGGCTCGAACACTGAAGCTTTCTTT.

CDR3 nucleotide sequence: TGTGCCAGCAGACTCTCCGAATCGGAGACCCAGTACTTC. This codes for CASRLSESETQYF. The chain couples TRBV27 to TRBJ2-5; D is unclear. CDR3 length equals 13 residues. Trimming took 6 bases from V and 5 from J, leaving 13 bases between them. In germline, CDR1 is MNHEY, CDR2 SMNVEV (reference sequence).

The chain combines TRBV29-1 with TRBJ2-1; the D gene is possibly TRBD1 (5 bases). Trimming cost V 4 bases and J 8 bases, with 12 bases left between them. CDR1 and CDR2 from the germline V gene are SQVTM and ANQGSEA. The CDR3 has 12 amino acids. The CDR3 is CSVGAGRDEQFF. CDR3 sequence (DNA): TGCAGCGTTGGGGCAGGGCGCGATGAGCAGTTCTTC.

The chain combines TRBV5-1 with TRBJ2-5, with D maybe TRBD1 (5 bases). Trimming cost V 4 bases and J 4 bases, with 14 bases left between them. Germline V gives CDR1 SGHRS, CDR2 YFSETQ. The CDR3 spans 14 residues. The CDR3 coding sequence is TGCGCCAGCAGCGGCAGGGTTTCCGGAGAGACCCAGTACTTC. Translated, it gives CASSGRVSGETQYF.

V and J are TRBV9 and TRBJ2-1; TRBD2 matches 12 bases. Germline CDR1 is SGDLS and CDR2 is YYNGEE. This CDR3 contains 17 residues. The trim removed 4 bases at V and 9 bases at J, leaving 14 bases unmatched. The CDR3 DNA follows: TGTGCCAGCAGCCAAAACGTTAGACTAGCGGGAGTCGTTGAGCAGTTCTTC. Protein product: CASSQNVRLAGVVEQFF. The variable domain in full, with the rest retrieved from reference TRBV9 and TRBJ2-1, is DSGVTQTPKHLITATGQRVTLRCSPRSGDLSVYWYQQSLDQGLQFLIQYYNGEERAKGNILERFSAQQFPDLHSELNLSSLELGDSALYFCASSQNVRLAGVVEQFFGPGTRLTVL.

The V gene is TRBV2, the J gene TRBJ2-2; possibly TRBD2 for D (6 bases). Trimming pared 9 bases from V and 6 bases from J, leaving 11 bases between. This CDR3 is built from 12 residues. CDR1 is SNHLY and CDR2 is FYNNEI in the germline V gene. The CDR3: CARKTGAGELFF. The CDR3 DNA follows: TGTGCCAGAAAGACGGGGGCCGGGGAGCTGTTTTTT. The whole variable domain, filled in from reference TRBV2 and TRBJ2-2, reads EPEVTQTPSHQVTQMGQEVILRCVPISNHLYFYWYRQILGQKVEFLVSFYNNEISEKSEIFDDQFSVERPDGSNFTLKIRSTKLEDSAMYFCARKTGAGELFFGEGSRLTVL.

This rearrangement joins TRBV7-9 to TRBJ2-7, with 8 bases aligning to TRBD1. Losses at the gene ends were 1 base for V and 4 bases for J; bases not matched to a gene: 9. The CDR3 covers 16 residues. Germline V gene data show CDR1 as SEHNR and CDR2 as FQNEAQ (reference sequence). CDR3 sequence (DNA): TGTGCCAGCAGCTTAGTAGAGAGGACAGGGAGTTACGAGCAGTACTTC. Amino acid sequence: CASSLVERTGSYEQYF.

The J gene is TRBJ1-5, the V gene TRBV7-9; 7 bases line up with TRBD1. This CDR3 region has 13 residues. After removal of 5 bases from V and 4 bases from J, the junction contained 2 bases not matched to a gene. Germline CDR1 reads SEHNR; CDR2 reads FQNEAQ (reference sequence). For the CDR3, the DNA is TGTGCCAGCAGCCCACAGGGGAATCAGCCCCAGCATTTT. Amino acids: CASSPQGNQPQHF.

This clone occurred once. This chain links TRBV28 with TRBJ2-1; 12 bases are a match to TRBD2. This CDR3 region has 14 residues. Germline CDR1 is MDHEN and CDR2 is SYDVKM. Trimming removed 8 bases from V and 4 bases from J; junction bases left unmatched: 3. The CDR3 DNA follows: TGTGCCAGCGGGGGACTAGCGGGTTACAATGAGCAGTTCTTC. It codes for CASGGLAGYNEQFF.

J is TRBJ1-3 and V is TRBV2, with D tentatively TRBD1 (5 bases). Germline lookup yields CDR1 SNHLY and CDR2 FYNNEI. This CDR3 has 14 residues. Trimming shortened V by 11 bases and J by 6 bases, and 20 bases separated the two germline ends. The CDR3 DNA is TGTGCCGGCAACCCCGGGGGGGATCAAAACACCATATATTTT. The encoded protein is CAGNPGGDQNTIYF.

This chain's CDR3 is CASSFLGQAPFF. The CDR3 DNA follows: TGTGCCAGCAGTTTTTTAGGACAAGCACCGTTCTTC. The rearrangement uses TRBV27 and TRBJ2-1, with D perhaps matching TRBD1 (5 bases). V gave up 3 bases and J gave up 15 bases, with 15 bases separating them. Germline V gives CDR1 MNHEY, CDR2 SMNVEV (reference sequence). The CDR3 has 12 amino acids.

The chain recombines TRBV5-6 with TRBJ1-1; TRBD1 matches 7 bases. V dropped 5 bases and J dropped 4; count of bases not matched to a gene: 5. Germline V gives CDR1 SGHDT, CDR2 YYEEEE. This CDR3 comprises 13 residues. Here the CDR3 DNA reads TGTGCCAGCAGTAGACAGGGAGGCACTGAAGCTTTCTTT. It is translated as CASSRQGGTEAFF.

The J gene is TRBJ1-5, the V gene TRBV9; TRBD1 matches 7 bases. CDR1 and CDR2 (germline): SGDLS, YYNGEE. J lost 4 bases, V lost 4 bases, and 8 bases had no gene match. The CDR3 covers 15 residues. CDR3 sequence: CASSPHGTENQPQHF. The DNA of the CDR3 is TGTGCCAGCAGCCCCCACGGGACAGAGAATCAGCCCCAGCATTTT.

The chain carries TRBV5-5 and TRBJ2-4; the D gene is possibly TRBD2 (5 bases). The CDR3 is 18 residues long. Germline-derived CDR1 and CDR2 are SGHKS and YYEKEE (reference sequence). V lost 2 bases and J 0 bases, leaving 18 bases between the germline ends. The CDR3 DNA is TGTGCCAGCAGCTTAATCCCAAGCGGAGTACTAGCCAAAAACATTCAGTACTTC. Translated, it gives CASSLIPSGVLAKNIQYF. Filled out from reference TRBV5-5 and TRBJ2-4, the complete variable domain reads DAGVTQSPTHLIKTRGQQVTLRCSPISGHKSVSWYQQVLGQGPQFIFQYYEKEERGRGNFPDRFSARQFPNYSSELNVNALLLGDSALYLCASSLIPSGVLAKNIQYFGAGTRLSVL.

CDR3 bases: TGTGCCAGCAGGACAGGGTACTACGAGCAGTACTTC. Amino acids: CASRTGYYEQYF. The rearrangement joins TRBV6-5 to TRBJ2-7; 7 bases line up with TRBD1. V was clipped by 6 bases and J by 3 bases; unmatched bases: 2. Germline loops: CDR1 MNHEY, CDR2 SVGAGI. CDR3 length equals 12 residues.

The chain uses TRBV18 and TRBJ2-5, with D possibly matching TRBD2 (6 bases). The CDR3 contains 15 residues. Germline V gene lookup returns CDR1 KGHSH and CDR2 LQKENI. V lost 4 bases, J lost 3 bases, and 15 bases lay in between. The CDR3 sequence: CASSLIPGGEETQYF. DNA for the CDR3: TGTGCCAGCTCACTAATCCCAGGCGGGGAAGAGACCCAGTACTTC.

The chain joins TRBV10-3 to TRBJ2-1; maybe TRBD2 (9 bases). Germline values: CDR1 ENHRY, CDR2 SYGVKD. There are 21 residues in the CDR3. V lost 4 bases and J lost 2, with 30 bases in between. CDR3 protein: CAISGGDTGGRASGAYNEQFF. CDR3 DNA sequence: TGTGCCATCAGTGGCGGGGACACAGGGGGTCGGGCTAGCGGGGCCTACAATGAGCAGTTCTTC.

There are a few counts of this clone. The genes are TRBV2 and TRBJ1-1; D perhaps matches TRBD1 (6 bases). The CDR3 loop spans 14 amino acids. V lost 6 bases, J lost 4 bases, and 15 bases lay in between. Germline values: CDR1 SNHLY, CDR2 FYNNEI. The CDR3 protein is CASRQDRFLTEAFF. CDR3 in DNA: TGTGCCAGCAGGCAGGACAGATTCCTCACTGAAGCTTTCTTT.